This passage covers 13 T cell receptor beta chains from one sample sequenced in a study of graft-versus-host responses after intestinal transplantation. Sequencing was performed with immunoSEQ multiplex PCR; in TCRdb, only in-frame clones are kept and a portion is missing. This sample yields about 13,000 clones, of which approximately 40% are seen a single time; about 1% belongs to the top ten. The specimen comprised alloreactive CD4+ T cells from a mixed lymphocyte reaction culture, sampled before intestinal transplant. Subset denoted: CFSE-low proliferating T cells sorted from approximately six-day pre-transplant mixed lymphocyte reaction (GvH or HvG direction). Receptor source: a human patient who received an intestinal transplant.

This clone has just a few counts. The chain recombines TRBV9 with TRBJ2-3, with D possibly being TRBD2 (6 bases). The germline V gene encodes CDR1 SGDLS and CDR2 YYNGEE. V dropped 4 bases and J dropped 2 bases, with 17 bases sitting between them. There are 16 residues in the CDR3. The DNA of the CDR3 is TGTGCCAGCAGCCCCACAAGCGGGTATCCCACAGATACGCAGTATTTT. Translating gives CASSPTSGYPTDTQYF.

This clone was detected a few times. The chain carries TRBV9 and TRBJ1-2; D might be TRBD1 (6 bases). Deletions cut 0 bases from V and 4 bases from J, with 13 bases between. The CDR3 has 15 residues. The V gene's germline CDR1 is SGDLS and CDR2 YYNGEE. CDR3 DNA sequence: TGTGCCAGCAGCGTAGTACTACAGGGCGGCTATGGCTACACCTTC. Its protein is CASSVVLQGGYGYTF.

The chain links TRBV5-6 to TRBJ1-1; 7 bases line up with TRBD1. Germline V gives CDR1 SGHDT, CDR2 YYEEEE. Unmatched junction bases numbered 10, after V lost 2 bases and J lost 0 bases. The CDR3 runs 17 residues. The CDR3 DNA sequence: TGTGCCAGCAGCTTCCGGGACAGCCATGCCTTGAACACTGAAGCTTTCTTT. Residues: CASSFRDSHALNTEAFF.

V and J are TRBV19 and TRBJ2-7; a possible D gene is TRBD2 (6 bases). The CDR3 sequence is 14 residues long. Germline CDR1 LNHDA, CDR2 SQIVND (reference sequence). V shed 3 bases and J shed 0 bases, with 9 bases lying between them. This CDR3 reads CASSIRGTSYEQYF. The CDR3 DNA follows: TGTGCCAGTAGTATTCGGGGGACCTCCTACGAGCAGTACTTC.

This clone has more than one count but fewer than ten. CDR3 in DNA: TGTGCCAGCAGTTTAATCCAGGGGAGCTATTCACCCCTCCACTTT. This sequence encodes CASSLIQGSYSPLHF. The chain carries TRBV27 and TRBJ1-6, with a possible D match to TRBD1 (6 bases). The germline V gene encodes CDR1 MNHEY and CDR2 SMNVEV (reference sequence). CDR3 size: 15 residues. Deletions cut 2 bases from V and 8 bases from J, with 13 bases between.

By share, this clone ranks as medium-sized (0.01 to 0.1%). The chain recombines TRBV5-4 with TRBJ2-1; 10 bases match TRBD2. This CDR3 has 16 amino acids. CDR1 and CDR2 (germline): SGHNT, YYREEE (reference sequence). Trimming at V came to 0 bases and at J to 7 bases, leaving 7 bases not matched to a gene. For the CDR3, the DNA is TGTGCCAGCAGCTTGGCGGGTAGCGGGGGGTGGAATGAGCAGTTCTTC. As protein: CASSLAGSGGWNEQFF.

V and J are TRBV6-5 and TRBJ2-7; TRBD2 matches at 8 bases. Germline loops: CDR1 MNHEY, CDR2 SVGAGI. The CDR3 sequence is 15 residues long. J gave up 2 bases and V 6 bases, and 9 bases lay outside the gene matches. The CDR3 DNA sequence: TGTGCCAGCAGGGTAACCGGGACTAGTCCCTACGAGCAGTACTTC. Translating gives CASRVTGTSPYEQYF.

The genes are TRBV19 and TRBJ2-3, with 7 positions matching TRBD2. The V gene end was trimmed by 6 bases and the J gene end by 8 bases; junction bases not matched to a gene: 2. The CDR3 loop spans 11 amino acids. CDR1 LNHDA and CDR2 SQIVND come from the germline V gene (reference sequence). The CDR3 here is CASSERGTQYF. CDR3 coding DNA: TGTGCCAGTAGCGAGCGGGGTACGCAGTATTTT. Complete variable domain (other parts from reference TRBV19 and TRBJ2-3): DGGITQSPKYLFRKEGQNVTLSCEQNLNHDAMYWYRQDPGQGLRLIYYSQIVNDFQKGDIAEGYSVSREKKESFPLTVTSAQKNPTAFYLCASSERGTQYFGPGTRLTVL.

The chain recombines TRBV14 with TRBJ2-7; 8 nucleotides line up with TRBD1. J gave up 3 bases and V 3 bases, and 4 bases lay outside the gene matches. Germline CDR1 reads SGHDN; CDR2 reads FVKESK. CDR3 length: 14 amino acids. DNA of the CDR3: TGTGCCAGCAGCCAGCGGACAGGGAACTACGAGCAGTACTTC. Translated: CASSQRTGNYEQYF.

The CDR3 nucleotides are TGTGCCAGCAGCTTAGACGGAGCAGCTAACACTGAAGCTTTCTTT. This translates into CASSLDGAANTEAFF. This sequence joins TRBV7-2 and TRBJ1-1; D is undetermined. The germline V and J ends were trimmed by 1 base and 2 bases, with 11 bases remaining between them. CDR1 SGHTA and CDR2 FQGNSA come from the germline V gene. The CDR3 length is 15 residues. Looking up the rest from reference TRBV7-2 and TRBJ1-1 gives the full variable domain: GAGVSQSPSNKVTEKGKDVELRCDPISGHTALYWYRQSLGQGLEFLIYFQGNSAPDKSGLPSDRFSAERTGGSVSTLTIQRTQQEDSAVYLCASSLDGAANTEAFFGQGTRLTVV.

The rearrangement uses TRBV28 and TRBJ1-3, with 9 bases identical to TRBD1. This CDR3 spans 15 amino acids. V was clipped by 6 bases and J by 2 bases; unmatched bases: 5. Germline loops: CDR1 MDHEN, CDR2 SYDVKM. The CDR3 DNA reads TGTGCCAGCAGGGGGGGGACAGGGACTGGAAACACCATATATTTT. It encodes CASRGGTGTGNTIYF.

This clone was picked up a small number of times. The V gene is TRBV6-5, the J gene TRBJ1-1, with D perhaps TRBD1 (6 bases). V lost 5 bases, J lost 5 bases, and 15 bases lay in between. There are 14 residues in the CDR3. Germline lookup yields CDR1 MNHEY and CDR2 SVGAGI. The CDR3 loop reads CASSVQGRETEAFF. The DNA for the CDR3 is TGTGCCAGCAGTGTACAGGGTCGCGAGACTGAAGCTTTCTTT.

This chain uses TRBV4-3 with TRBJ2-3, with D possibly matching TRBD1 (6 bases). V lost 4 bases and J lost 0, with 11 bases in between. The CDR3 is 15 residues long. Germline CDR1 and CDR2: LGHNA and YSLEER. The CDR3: CASSPRQASTDTQYF. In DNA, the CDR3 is TGCGCCAGCAGCCCCCGACAGGCTAGCACAGATACGCAGTATTTT.